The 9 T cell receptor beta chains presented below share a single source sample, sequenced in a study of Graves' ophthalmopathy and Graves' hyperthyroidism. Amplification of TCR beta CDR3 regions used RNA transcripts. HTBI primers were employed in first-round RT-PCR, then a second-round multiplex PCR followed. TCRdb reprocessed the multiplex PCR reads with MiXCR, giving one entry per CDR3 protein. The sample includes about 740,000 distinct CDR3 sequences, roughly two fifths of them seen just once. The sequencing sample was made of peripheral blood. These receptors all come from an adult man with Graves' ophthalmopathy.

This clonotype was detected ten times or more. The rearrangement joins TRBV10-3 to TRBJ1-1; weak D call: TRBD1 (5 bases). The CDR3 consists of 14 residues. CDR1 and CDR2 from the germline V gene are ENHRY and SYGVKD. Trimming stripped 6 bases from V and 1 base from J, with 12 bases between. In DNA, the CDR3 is TGTGCCATCAGCGTCGGGGGGTCGAACACTGAAGCTTTCTTT. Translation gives CAISVGGSNTEAFF.

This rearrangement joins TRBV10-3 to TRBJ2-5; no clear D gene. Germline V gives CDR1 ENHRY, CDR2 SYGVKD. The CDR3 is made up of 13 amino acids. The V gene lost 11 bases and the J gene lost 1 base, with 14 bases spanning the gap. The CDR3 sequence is CAPRRVSQETQYF. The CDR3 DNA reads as TGTGCCCCACGAAGGGTTTCCCAAGAGACCCAGTACTTC.

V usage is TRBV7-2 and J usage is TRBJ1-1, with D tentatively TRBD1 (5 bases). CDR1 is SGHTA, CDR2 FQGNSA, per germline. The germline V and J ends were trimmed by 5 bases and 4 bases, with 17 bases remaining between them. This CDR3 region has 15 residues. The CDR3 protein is CASSQRTGGVTEAFF. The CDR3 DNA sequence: TGTGCCAGCAGCCAGCGGACTGGGGGGGTCACTGAAGCTTTCTTT.

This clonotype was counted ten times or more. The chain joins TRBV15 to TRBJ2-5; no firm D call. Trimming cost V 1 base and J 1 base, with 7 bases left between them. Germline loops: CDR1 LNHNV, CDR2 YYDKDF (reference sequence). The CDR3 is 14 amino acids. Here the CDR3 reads CATSRVNSQETQYF. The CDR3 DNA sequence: TGTGCCACCAGCAGAGTAAACAGCCAAGAGACCCAGTACTTC. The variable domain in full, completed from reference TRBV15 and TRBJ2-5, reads DAMVIQNPRYQVTQFGKPVTLSCSQTLNHNVMYWYQQKSSQAPKLLFHYYDKDFNNEADTPDNFQSRRPNTSFCFLDIRSPGLGDTAMYLCATSRVNSQETQYFGPGTRLLVL.

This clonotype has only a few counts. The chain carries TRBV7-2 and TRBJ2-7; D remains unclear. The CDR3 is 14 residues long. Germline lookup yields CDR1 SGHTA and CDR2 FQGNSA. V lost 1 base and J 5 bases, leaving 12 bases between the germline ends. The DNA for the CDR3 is TGTGCCAGCAGCTTAGGTAATCTTCGGAACGAGCAGTACTTC. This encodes CASSLGNLRNEQYF.

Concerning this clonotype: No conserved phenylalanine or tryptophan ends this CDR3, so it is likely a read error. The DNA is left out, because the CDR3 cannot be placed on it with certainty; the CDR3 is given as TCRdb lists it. CDR3 region: CSVEEWDR. The rearrangement links TRBV29-1 to TRBJ2-7; the D segment call TRBD1 is taken from the table without a DNA check. The CDR3 is 8 residues long, counting both termini. From germline, CDR1 is SQVTM and CDR2 ANQGSEA.

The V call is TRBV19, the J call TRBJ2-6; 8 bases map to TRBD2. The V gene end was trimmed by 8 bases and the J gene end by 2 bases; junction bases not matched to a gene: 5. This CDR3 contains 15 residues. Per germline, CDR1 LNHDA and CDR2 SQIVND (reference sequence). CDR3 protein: CASDGGGAGANVLTF. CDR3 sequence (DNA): TGTGCCAGTGACGGGGGGGGCGCTGGGGCCAACGTCCTGACTTTC.

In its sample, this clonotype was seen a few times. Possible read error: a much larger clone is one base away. The chain's CDR3 is CASSLRWYGYTF. In DNA, the CDR3 is TGTGCCAGCAGTTTGAGGTGGTATGGCTACACCTTC. V usage is TRBV2 and J usage is TRBJ1-2; D is uncertain. The CDR3 spans 12 residues. The germline V gene has CDR1 SNHLY and CDR2 FYNNEI. The ends were cut back, 5 bases at V and 5 bases at J, with 9 bases in the middle.

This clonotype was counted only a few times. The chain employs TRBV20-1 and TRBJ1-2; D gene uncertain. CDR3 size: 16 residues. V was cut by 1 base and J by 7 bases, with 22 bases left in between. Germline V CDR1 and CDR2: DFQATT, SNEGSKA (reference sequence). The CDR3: CSARARRPALISGYTF. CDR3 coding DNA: TGCAGTGCTAGAGCCCGAAGACCGGCCCTTATTTCTGGCTACACCTTC.